This record covers a single T cell receptor (beta chain). Its antigen is not known. With 6 bases removed from V and 2 bases from J, the gap between germline ends came to 8 bases. The CDR3 runs 13 residues. The germline gives CDR1 MNHNS, CDR2 SASEGT. This record comes from a study of coeliac disease. Across the study: Without high-resolution HLA typing, biased TRBV7-2 usage was examined as a proof of principle. Study-level findings and limits: Few TRB amino acid sequences were shared between samples; most were unique. Intraepithelial and lamina propria fractions were not highly pure.

Clones were read by immunoSEQ multiplex PCR, and TCRdb kept only the in-frame ones, dropping some. The sample contains several thousand clones, around three fifths of which appear only once. The source of this sequence is a woman aged 55-69 years with celiac disease. The rearrangement uses TRBV6-1 and TRBJ1-5, with D uncertain. Source material: intraepithelial lymphocytes from the gut. CDR3 region: CASRVGGNQPQHF. DNA for the CDR3: TGTGCCAGCAGGGTCGGTGGCAATCAGCCCCAGCATTTT.